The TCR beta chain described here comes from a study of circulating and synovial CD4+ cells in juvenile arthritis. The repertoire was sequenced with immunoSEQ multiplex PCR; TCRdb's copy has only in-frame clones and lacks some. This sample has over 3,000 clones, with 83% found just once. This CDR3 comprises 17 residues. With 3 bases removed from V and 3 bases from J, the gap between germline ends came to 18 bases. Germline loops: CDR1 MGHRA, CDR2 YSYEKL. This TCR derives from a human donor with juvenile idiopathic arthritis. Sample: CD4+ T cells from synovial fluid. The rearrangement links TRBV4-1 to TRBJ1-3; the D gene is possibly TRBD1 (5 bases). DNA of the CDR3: TGCGCCAGCAGCCAGCTCACCACCGCGGGGGGTGGAAACACCATATATTTT. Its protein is CASSQLTTAGGGNTIYF.